A selection of T cell receptor beta chains follows, all from one sample in a study of T cell clones after liver transplantation. The protocol was immunoSEQ multiplex PCR, while the TCRdb copy is restricted to in-frame clones and leaves out a portion. This sample has 45,000 to 60,000 clones, with approximately 88% found just once. The material was CD4+ T cells from blood, obtained before liver transplant. These receptors were obtained from a human donor who received a liver transplant. CDR3s include the opening cysteine and the closing phenylalanine or tryptophan. A D gene is named only where the DNA matches it firmly. Expanded clones get a size class; other rows say once, few or many, or leave the size out.

V gene: TRBV11-2
D gene: TRBD1
J gene: TRBJ2-7
clone size: once
CDR3 protein: CASSPSWTGPSYEQYF
CDR3 DNA: TGTGCCAGCAGCCCTTCTTGGACAGGGCCTTCCTACGAGCAGTACTTC

V gene: TRBV7-2
D gene: .
J gene: TRBJ2-7
clone size: .
CDR3 protein: CASSLGSGPYEQYF
CDR3 DNA: TGTGCCAGCAGCTTAGGGTCAGGACCCTACGAGCAGTACTTC

V gene: TRBV7-5
D gene: .
J gene: TRBJ1-6
clone size: .
CDR3 protein: CVRSLVGGRGLSYNSPLHF
CDR3 DNA: TGTGTCAGAAGCTTAGTCGGGGGGCGCGGTTTATCCTATAATTCACCCCTCCACTTT

V gene: TRBV9
D gene: .
J gene: TRBJ2-1
clone size: .
CDR3 protein: CASSPQGSTYNEQFF
CDR3 DNA: TGTGCCAGCAGCCCCCAAGGCTCGACCTACAATGAGCAGTTCTTC

V gene: TRBV5-1
D gene: TRBD2
J gene: TRBJ2-3
clone size: .
CDR3 protein: CASKIAGGITDTQYF
CDR3 DNA: TGCGCCAGTAAAATAGCGGGAGGGATCACAGATACGCAGTATTTT

V gene: TRBV6-1
D gene: TRBD1
J gene: TRBJ1-5
clone size: .
CDR3 protein: CASSRQGFDQPQHF
CDR3 DNA: TGTGCCAGCAGTCGACAGGGTTTCGATCAGCCCCAGCATTTT

V gene: TRBV5-6
D gene: .
J gene: TRBJ2-6
clone size: .
CDR3 protein: CASSLRPERAGPGANVLTF
CDR3 DNA: TGTGCCAGCAGCCTCCGACCAGAGAGGGCGGGTCCTGGGGCCAACGTCCTGACTTTC

V gene: TRBV5-1
D gene: TRBD1
J gene: TRBJ2-7
clone size: .
CDR3 protein: CASSKGTGGYEQYF
CDR3 DNA: TGCGCCAGCAGCAAGGGGACAGGGGGCTACGAGCAGTACTTC

V gene: TRBV18
D gene: .
J gene: TRBJ1-1
clone size: .
CDR3 protein: CASSPRTAGDTEAFF
CDR3 DNA: TGTGCCAGCTCACCGCGGACCGCCGGGGACACTGAAGCTTTCTTT

V gene: TRBV4-1
D gene: TRBD1
J gene: TRBJ1-2
clone size: .
CDR3 protein: CASSEQGAYGYTF
CDR3 DNA: TGCGCCAGCAGCGAACAGGGGGCCTATGGCTACACCTTC

V gene: TRBV18
D gene: .
J gene: TRBJ1-1
clone size: .
CDR3 protein: CASSLGQDMNTEAFF
CDR3 DNA: TGTGCCAGCTCCCTAGGGCAAGACATGAACACTGAAGCTTTCTTT

V gene: TRBV2
D gene: TRBD1
J gene: TRBJ1-2
clone size: .
CDR3 protein: CASSLRTGGYGYTF
CDR3 DNA: TGTGCCAGCAGTTTAAGGACAGGGGGCTATGGCTACACCTTC

V gene: TRBV27
D gene: TRBD1
J gene: TRBJ1-5
clone size: .
CDR3 protein: CATRAGQGVYQPQHF
CDR3 DNA: TGTGCCACCCGGGCGGGACAGGGTGTTTACCAGCCCCAGCATTTT

V gene: TRBV27
D gene: .
J gene: TRBJ2-5
clone size: .
CDR3 protein: CASPGKWETQYF
CDR3 DNA: TGTGCCAGCCCCGGGAAATGGGAGACCCAGTACTTC

V gene: TRBV9
D gene: TRBD2
J gene: TRBJ2-1
clone size: .
CDR3 protein: CASSPRVAGVNEQFF
CDR3 DNA: TGTGCCAGCAGCCCCCGGGTAGCGGGAGTGAATGAGCAGTTCTTC

V gene: TRBV7-2
D gene: .
J gene: TRBJ2-5
clone size: .
CDR3 protein: CASSRGAGTQYF
CDR3 DNA: TGTGCCAGCTCACGGGGAGCTGGGACCCAGTACTTC

V gene: TRBV5-4
D gene: .
J gene: TRBJ2-3
clone size: .
CDR3 protein: CASSFPKGGREDTQYF
CDR3 DNA: TGTGCCAGCAGTTTCCCTAAGGGAGGAAGAGAGGATACGCAGTATTTT

V gene: TRBV27
D gene: TRBD1
J gene: TRBJ1-2
clone size: .
CDR3 protein: CASSLRTGAYGYTF
CDR3 DNA: TGTGCCAGCAGTTTAAGGACAGGGGCCTATGGCTACACCTTC

V gene: TRBV29-1
D gene: TRBD1
J gene: TRBJ2-3
clone size: .
CDR3 protein: CSVRRGRDRGTDTQYF
CDR3 DNA: TGCAGCGTCCGACGCGGCCGGGACAGGGGTACAGATACGCAGTATTTT

V gene: TRBV5-1
D gene: .
J gene: TRBJ2-3
clone size: .
CDR3 protein: CASSLGRNTDTQYF
CDR3 DNA: TGCGCCAGCAGCTTAGGGCGGAACACAGATACGCAGTATTTT

V gene: TRBV7-2
D gene: TRBD2
J gene: TRBJ2-7
clone size: .
CDR3 protein: CASSLLGGGAYEQYF
CDR3 DNA: TGTGCCAGCAGCTTACTGGGCGGGGGGGCCTACGAGCAGTACTTC

V gene: TRBV5-6
D gene: .
J gene: TRBJ1-6
clone size: .
CDR3 protein: CASSGDTSSYNSPLHF
CDR3 DNA: TGTGCCAGCAGCGGGGACACGAGCTCCTATAATTCACCCCTCCACTTT

V gene: TRBV7-2
D gene: TRBD2
J gene: TRBJ2-3
clone size: .
CDR3 protein: CASSLLSSGRADTQYF
CDR3 DNA: TGTGCCAGCAGCTTACTGTCTAGCGGGAGGGCAGATACGCAGTATTTT

V gene: TRBV9
D gene: .
J gene: TRBJ2-2
clone size: .
CDR3 protein: CASSGSLRVAGELFF
CDR3 DNA: TGTGCCAGCAGCGGCTCCCTCCGAGTTGCCGGGGAGCTGTTTTTT

V gene: TRBV5-4
D gene: TRBD2
J gene: TRBJ2-1
clone size: .
CDR3 protein: CASSLGLAGSQYEQFF
CDR3 DNA: TGTGCCAGCAGCTTGGGACTAGCGGGTTCACAATACGAGCAGTTCTTC

V gene: TRBV28
D gene: .
J gene: TRBJ1-2
clone size: .
CDR3 protein: CASSLGGPTYGYTF
CDR3 DNA: TGTGCCAGCAGTTTGGGGGGCCCCACCTATGGCTACACCTTC

V gene: TRBV7-2
D gene: .
J gene: TRBJ2-5
clone size: .
CDR3 protein: CASSFDSQETQYF
CDR3 DNA: TGTGCCAGCAGCTTTGACAGCCAAGAGACCCAGTACTTC

V gene: TRBV4-2
D gene: .
J gene: TRBJ2-2
clone size: .
CDR3 protein: CASSPGRGQGINTGELFF
CDR3 DNA: TGTGCCAGCAGCCCAGGCCGCGGTCAGGGAATTAACACCGGGGAGCTGTTTTTT